These 26 T cell receptor beta chains were all obtained from the same sample, sequenced in a study of identical twins. TCRdb redid the calling of the 5' RACE reads with MiXCR, one entry per CDR3 protein. The sample has a few hundred thousand distinct CDR3 sequences, 13% to 15% seen once. These data also formed part of another study, on yellow fever vaccine responses in identical twins.

Sequencing was performed on CD4+ T cells sorted from blood. The receptors stem from a woman aged 18-35 years in good health.

The CDR3 protein is CASSLEVAPLHF. The CDR3 DNA reads TGTGCCAGCAGTTTAGAGGTGGCACCCCTCCACTTT. The chain couples TRBV12-3 or TRBV12-4 to TRBJ1-6; D gene uncertain. The CDR3 is made up of 12 amino acids. Deletions cut 1 base from V and 11 bases from J, with 6 bases between.

The rearrangement uses TRBV29-1 and TRBJ1-1; D may be TRBD1 (5 bases). The germline V gene encodes CDR1 SQVTM and CDR2 ANQGSEA. V was pared by 6 bases and J by 1 base, with 18 bases between. The CDR3 spans 15 residues. CDR3 amino acids: CSVGKITGGNTEAFF. The CDR3 bases are TGCAGCGTGGGAAAAATAACCGGGGGGAACACTGAAGCTTTCTTT. Full variable domain (outside the CDR3, taken from reference TRBV29-1 and TRBJ1-1): SAVISQKPSRDICQRGTSLTIQCQVDSQVTMMFWYRQQPGQSLTLIATANQGSEATYESGFVIDKFPISRPNLTFSTLTVSNMSPEDSSIYLCSVGKITGGNTEAFFGQGTRLTVV.

This clonotype was seen more than once but under ten times. The chain is built from TRBV3-1 and TRBJ2-3, with a possible D match to TRBD2 (6 bases). The CDR3 extends over 16 amino acids. The germline CDR1 and CDR2 sequences are LGHDT and YNNKEL (reference sequence). Trimming stripped 0 bases from V and 2 bases from J, with 12 bases between. For the CDR3, the DNA is TGTGCCAGCAGCCAAGAACCGGGACTCAACACAGATACGCAGTATTTT. This codes for CASSQEPGLNTDTQYF.

This clonotype was counted at least ten times. The chain employs TRBV7-9 and TRBJ2-1, with 8 nucleotides matching TRBD2. Unmatched junction bases numbered 4, after V lost 0 bases and J lost 6 bases. The CDR3 contains 15 residues. From germline, CDR1 is SEHNR and CDR2 FQNEAQ (reference sequence). CDR3 sequence: CASSLAALAGNEQFF. The CDR3, as DNA: TGTGCCAGCAGCTTAGCCGCTCTAGCGGGCAATGAGCAGTTCTTC.

This clonotype was seen repeatedly, ten times or more. The CDR3 loop is CASSLQEKAPLHF. The CDR3 region has the DNA TGTGCCAGCAGTTTACAGGAAAAGGCACCCCTCCACTTT. V is TRBV12-3 or TRBV12-4 and J is TRBJ1-6; D gene uncertain. The CDR3 has 13 amino acids. V shed 2 bases and J shed 11 bases, with 10 bases lying between them.

The rearrangement uses TRBV5-5 and TRBJ2-3, with 11 positions matching TRBD1. V lost 4 bases and J lost 5; bases outside the gene matches: 9. Germline V gives CDR1 SGHKS, CDR2 YYEKEE (reference sequence). There are 16 residues in the CDR3. CDR3 bases: TGTGCCAGCAGCCTCCGGGACAGGGGGGTTGGAGATACGCAGTATTTT. This encodes CASSLRDRGVGDTQYF.

This clonotype was observed a handful of times. The V call is TRBV12-3 or TRBV12-4, the J call TRBJ1-1; D remains unclear. The CDR3 runs 12 residues. V lost 6 bases and J lost 5, with 10 bases in between. Here the CDR3 reads CASRFTFTEAFF. The CDR3 coding sequence is TGTGCCAGCAGGTTCACCTTTACTGAAGCTTTCTTT.

This clonotype has only a few counts. The chain recombines TRBV29-1 with TRBJ2-2; 7 nucleotides line up with TRBD1. The ends lost 7 bases at V and 6 bases at J; junction bases unmatched: 11. Germline V CDR1 and CDR2: SQVTM, ANQGSEA. The CDR3 loop spans 14 amino acids. Written as DNA, the CDR3 is TGCAGCGCCCTGAACACAGGGGTTCCCGGGGAGCTGTTTTTT. As protein: CSALNTGVPGELFF.

CDR3: CASSYFPVSSYNEQFF. CDR3 in DNA: TGTGCCAGCAGTTACTTTCCAGTGAGCTCCTACAATGAGCAGTTCTTC. The chain links TRBV6-5 to TRBJ2-1, with D unclear. The germline CDR1 and CDR2 sequences are MNHEY and SVGAGI. Between the trimmed V and J ends, which lost 1 base and 0 bases, there was a span of 10 bases. The CDR3 covers 16 residues.

The genes are TRBV15 and TRBJ1-4; unclear D gene. CDR1 and CDR2 (germline): LNHNV, YYDKDF (reference sequence). The CDR3 has 14 amino acids. The ends were cut back, 1 base at V and 0 bases at J, with 3 bases in the middle. In nucleotides, the CDR3 is TGTGCCACCAGCAGAGGTTCAACTAATGAAAAACTGTTTTTT. It is translated as CATSRGSTNEKLFF.

The gene calls are TRBV20-1 and TRBJ2-3; 8 nucleotides align to TRBD2. The CDR3 is made up of 16 amino acids. The V gene's germline CDR1 is DFQATT and CDR2 SNEGSKA (reference sequence). Trimming took 0 bases from V and 2 from J; bases not matched to a gene: 7. CDR3 nucleotides: TGCAGTGCTAGAGATGGACAAGCGGGAGACACAGATACGCAGTATTTT. Amino acids: CSARDGQAGDTDTQYF.

The V gene is TRBV6-5, the J gene TRBJ1-1; 7 bases fit TRBD1. The CDR3 covers 16 residues. Per the germline V gene, CDR1 is MNHEY and CDR2 is SVGAGI. J lost 1 base, V lost 0 bases, and 5 bases had no gene match. The CDR3 sequence: CASSYSTGTANTEAFF. The CDR3 nucleotides are TGTGCCAGCAGTTACTCGACAGGGACGGCGAACACTGAAGCTTTCTTT.

The rearrangement links TRBV12-3 or TRBV12-4 to TRBJ2-7; TRBD2 agrees at 10 bases. The V and J ends lost 6 bases and 0 bases, in that order; junction bases with no gene match: 5. The CDR3 sequence is 15 residues long. Here the CDR3 DNA reads TGTGCCAGCAGGTTATCTAGCGGGAGCTCCTACGAGCAGTACTTC. This codes for CASRLSSGSSYEQYF.

In its sample, this clonotype was seen a few times. The chain recombines TRBV4-1 with TRBJ1-5; D uncertain. The CDR3 is 18 residues long. Germline CDR1 is MGHRA and CDR2 is YSYEKL. Trimming took 1 base from V and 0 from J, leaving 16 bases between them. The CDR3 spells CASSQVDRLAVSNQPQHF. As DNA, the CDR3 is TGCGCCAGCAGCCAAGTCGACCGCCTAGCCGTTAGCAATCAGCCCCAGCATTTT.

This chain connects TRBV3-1 to TRBJ2-7; possibly TRBD1 for D (5 bases). CDR1 is LGHDT and CDR2 is YNNKEL in the germline V gene (reference sequence). The CDR3 totals 13 residues. V was trimmed by 3 bases and J by 6 bases, leaving 12 bases between them. The DNA for the CDR3 is TGTGCCAGCAGCCATCTACAGGTTGGCGAGCAGTACTTC. It yields the protein CASSHLQVGEQYF.

This clonotype appeared many times. This chain links TRBV5-5 with TRBJ2-1, with 8 bases matching TRBD1. Germline CDR1 SGHKS, CDR2 YYEKEE (reference sequence). With V trimmed by 2 bases and J by 0 bases, 4 bases remained unmatched. The CDR3 spans 16 residues. The CDR3 bases are TGTGCCAGCAGCTTAGGGGGGACAGGCTCCTACAATGAGCAGTTCTTC. Protein product: CASSLGGTGSYNEQFF.

The CDR3, as DNA: TGCAGTGCTAGAGATCTTATACAGGTTCAAGAGACCCAGTACTTC. Translated: CSARDLIQVQETQYF. This chain uses TRBV20-1 with TRBJ2-5; TRBD1 is a possible D gene (5 bases). The CDR3 extends over 15 amino acids. Germline CDR1 and CDR2: DFQATT and SNEGSKA (reference sequence). V was trimmed by 0 bases and J by 2 bases, leaving 13 bases between them.

The CDR3 region has the DNA TGTGCCAGCAGTTACCGGAGGGACACTGAAGCTTTCTTT. This encodes CASSYRRDTEAFF. The V and J genes are TRBV6-5 and TRBJ1-1; D not resolved. Trimming stripped 2 bases from V and 3 bases from J, with 7 bases between. Germline-derived CDR1 and CDR2 are MNHEY and SVGAGI. CDR3 length: 13 residues.

This chain joins TRBV11-3 and TRBJ2-2; perhaps TRBD2 as D (6 bases). The V end was cut by 1 base, the J end by 5 bases, with 14 bases between. The CDR3 consists of 16 residues. Germline lookup yields CDR1 SGHNT and CDR2 YENEEA. The CDR3 spells CASSLGWRERTGELFF. In nucleotides, the CDR3 is TGTGCCAGCAGCTTAGGGTGGCGGGAAAGAACCGGGGAGCTGTTTTTT.

The chain combines TRBV12-3 or TRBV12-4 with TRBJ2-1; D not certain. V lost 3 bases and J lost 5, with 17 bases in between. This CDR3 is 16 amino acids long. In nucleotides, the CDR3 is TGTGCCAGCAGTTTGAATTCCCTACCTACCCACAATGAGCAGTTCTTC. Translating it yields CASSLNSLPTHNEQFF.

This clonotype was counted between two and nine times. The genes are TRBV24-1 and TRBJ2-7, with 10 bases identical to TRBD2. Germline V CDR1 and CDR2: KGHDR, SFDVKD. CDR3 size: 17 residues. Losses at the gene ends were 9 bases for V and 2 bases for J; bases not matched to a gene: 15. The CDR3 DNA is TGTGCCACCCCAGTCGGGTCCTTTAGCGGGGGGACCTACGAGCAGTACGTC. It is translated as CATPVGSFSGGTYEQYV.

The V and J genes are TRBV2 and TRBJ2-3, with TRBD2 matching over 9 bases. CDR1 is SNHLY and CDR2 is FYNNEI in the germline V gene. Trimming cost V 6 bases and J 1 base; bases outside gene matches: 5. CDR3 length equals 15 residues. The DNA of the CDR3 is TGTGCCAGCAGGCGTAGCGGGAGTGGCACAGATACGCAGTATTTT. Its protein product is CASRRSGSGTDTQYF.

This clonotype was recorded a few times. This chain links TRBV10-3 with TRBJ2-1; D perhaps matches TRBD1 (6 bases). V shed 6 bases and J shed 2 bases, with 14 bases lying between them. The length of the CDR3 is 15 residues. Per germline, CDR1 ENHRY and CDR2 SYGVKD. The CDR3 sequence is CAIRARQEPYNEQFF. The CDR3 DNA follows: TGTGCCATCAGGGCCCGACAGGAGCCCTACAATGAGCAGTTCTTC.

This clonotype showed up just a few times. The chain links TRBV29-1 to TRBJ2-3; no clear D. The CDR3 extends over 11 amino acids. Trimming took 3 bases from V and 2 from J, leaving 3 bases between them. In germline, CDR1 is SQVTM, CDR2 ANQGSEA. CDR3 DNA sequence: TGCAGCGTTGAGGACACAGATACGCAGTATTTT. This translates into CSVEDTDTQYF.

This clonotype appeared a few times. This chain links TRBV7-2 with TRBJ2-3, with TRBD2 matching over 9 bases. Trimming cost V 2 bases and J 1 base; bases outside gene matches: 7. The CDR3 is 17 residues long. Germline V lookup: CDR1 SGHTA, CDR2 FQGNSA. CDR3 sequence (DNA): TGTGCCAGCAGCTTACCGCGGGGGGGCTGGGGCACAGATACGCAGTATTTT. This translates into CASSLPRGGWGTDTQYF.

This clonotype showed up just a few times. V usage is TRBV10-3 and J usage is TRBJ1-1; D is undetermined. CDR1 is ENHRY, CDR2 SYGVKD, per germline. There are 15 residues in the CDR3. With 2 bases removed from V and 6 bases from J, the gap between germline ends came to 16 bases. CDR3 DNA sequence: TGTGCCATCAGTGAGATGGACGGAGCAGGAGCTGAAGCTTTCTTT. The encoded protein is CAISEMDGAGAEAFF.